The 15 T cell receptor beta chains given below trace back to one sample, sequenced in a study of cytomegalovirus exposure and HLA in healthy donors. The study ran its PCR with 60 Vbeta and 13 Jbeta primers. Libraries were prepared by immunoSEQ multiplex PCR; TCRdb keeps only in-frame clonotypes and omits some of them. The sample shows fewer than 200,000 clones, roughly 67% of them seen only once. What was sequenced was PBMCs. The receptors were gathered from a young woman in good health and CMV-seropositive.

This chain links TRBV19 with TRBJ1-5, with D unclear. Germline V gene data show CDR1 as LNHDA and CDR2 as SQIVND (reference sequence). This CDR3 region has 15 residues. V lost 0 bases and J lost 3, with 9 bases in between. The CDR3 bases are TGTGCCAGTAGTATAGATGCGGATTACAATCAGCCCCAGCATTTT. It specifies CASSIDADYNQPQHF.

The chain couples TRBV27 to TRBJ2-1; 11 nucleotides align to TRBD2. V was clipped by 2 bases and J by 6 bases; unmatched bases: 3. CDR3 size: 15 residues. CDR1 MNHEY and CDR2 SMNVEV come from the germline V gene (reference sequence). The chain's CDR3 is CASSLTLAGGNEQFF. The CDR3 nucleotides are TGTGCCAGCAGTTTAACGCTAGCGGGGGGCAATGAGCAGTTCTTC.

The chain links TRBV7-2 to TRBJ1-5, with 7 bases that match TRBD1. The CDR3 contains 15 residues. Losses at the gene ends were 5 bases for V and 3 bases for J; bases not matched to a gene: 7. CDR1 SGHTA and CDR2 FQGNSA come from the germline V gene. The chain's CDR3 is CASSREGTVNQPQHF. Here the CDR3 DNA reads TGTGCCAGCAGCCGAGAAGGGACAGTCAATCAGCCCCAGCATTTT.

The chain carries TRBV10-3 and TRBJ1-2; D perhaps matches TRBD1 (5 bases). CDR3 size: 14 residues. Trimming removed 6 bases at V and 4 bases at J, with 15 bases between. Germline V CDR1 and CDR2: ENHRY, SYGVKD. CDR3 nucleotides: TGTGCCATCAGCCCCTCAGGGCTGCTCTATGGCTACACCTTC. Residues: CAISPSGLLYGYTF.

The V and J genes are TRBV9 and TRBJ2-5, with D perhaps TRBD2 (7 bases). CDR3 size: 15 residues. CDR1 and CDR2 (germline): SGDLS, YYNGEE. V lost 0 bases and J 0 bases, leaving 9 bases between the germline ends. The chain's CDR3 is CASSVEGGDQETQYF. The CDR3 nucleotides are TGTGCCAGCAGCGTAGAGGGGGGGGACCAAGAGACCCAGTACTTC.

The chain couples TRBV9 to TRBJ2-2; 11 nucleotides agree with TRBD2. J gave up 6 bases and V 4 bases, and 5 bases lay outside the gene matches. Germline lookup yields CDR1 SGDLS and CDR2 YYNGEE. There are 15 residues in the CDR3. The CDR3 loop is CASSRSGGAPGELFF. CDR3 DNA: TGTGCCAGCAGCCGTAGCGGGGGGGCTCCCGGGGAGCTGTTTTTT.

J is TRBJ1-1 and V is TRBV6-5; TRBD1 matches at 8 bases. V was clipped by 5 bases and J by 9 bases; unmatched bases: 8. CDR3 length: 13 residues. In germline, CDR1 is MNHEY, CDR2 SVGAGI. The CDR3 DNA is TGTGCCAGCAGTGAAAGGGGACAGGATAAAGCTTTCTTT. This translates into CASSERGQDKAFF.

The chain employs TRBV5-1 and TRBJ2-7; tentatively, D is TRBD1 (6 bases). The V gene's germline CDR1 is SGHRS and CDR2 YFSETQ. The ends were cut back, 0 bases at V and 3 bases at J, with 22 bases in the middle. The CDR3 has 18 residues. Here the CDR3 reads CASSLDPQGVSTFYEQYF. The CDR3, as DNA: TGCGCCAGCAGCTTGGATCCACAGGGAGTCTCGACATTCTACGAGCAGTACTTC.

This chain connects TRBV7-9 to TRBJ2-3; D may be TRBD2 (6 bases). Trimming took 1 base from V and 5 from J, leaving 13 bases between them. CDR1 is SEHNR and CDR2 is FQNEAQ in the germline V gene (reference sequence). The CDR3 extends over 15 amino acids. DNA of the CDR3: TGTGCCAGCAGCTTAGTACGGGGGTTCGGAGATACGCAGTATTTT. Protein sequence: CASSLVRGFGDTQYF.

This clone was counted once. The V gene is TRBV27, the J gene TRBJ2-3, with a weak D call TRBD2 (5 bases). Germline lookup yields CDR1 MNHEY and CDR2 SMNVEV (reference sequence). This CDR3 comprises 14 residues. Trimming cost V 6 bases and J 2 bases, with 12 bases left between them. The CDR3 here is CASSLGRYTDTQYF. In DNA form, the CDR3 reads TGTGCCAGCAGCTTAGGGAGATACACAGATACGCAGTATTTT.

The chain carries TRBV6-1 and TRBJ1-1; no reliable D call. This CDR3 is built from 15 residues. Trimming stripped 6 bases from V and 0 bases from J, with 14 bases between. Germline V gene sequence: CDR1 MNHNS, CDR2 SASEGT. In DNA form, the CDR3 reads TGTGCCAGCAGGAGCGGGAGACACATGAACACTGAAGCTTTCTTT. Its translation is CASRSGRHMNTEAFF.

The chain has TRBV5-1 and TRBJ2-1, with D perhaps matching TRBD1 (6 bases). The V end was cut by 0 bases, the J end by 2 bases, with 9 bases between. The CDR3 extends over 15 amino acids. Germline values: CDR1 SGHRS, CDR2 YFSETQ. The CDR3 nucleotides are TGCGCCAGCAGCTTGGAAGGGACACCCTACAATGAGCAGTTCTTC. Amino acid sequence: CASSLEGTPYNEQFF.

The table lists this clone with a count of one. The junction shows a germline mismatch at one end, possibly a read error. CDR3 nucleotide sequence: TGTGCCATCAGTGAGGAGAACAGGGCTGAAGTTTTCTTT. It encodes CAISEENRAEVFF. The rearrangement links TRBV10-3 to TRBJ1-1; a possible D gene is TRBD1 (6 bases). Germline assignment: CDR1 ENHRY and CDR2 SYGVKD. This CDR3 comprises 13 residues.

The chain employs TRBV10-3 and TRBJ1-3, with 8 bases fitting TRBD1. The germline CDR1 and CDR2 sequences are ENHRY and SYGVKD. This CDR3 region has 15 residues. V dropped 6 bases and J dropped 4; count of bases not matched to a gene: 8. The CDR3 region is CAISERTGTGNTIYF. In DNA form, the CDR3 reads TGTGCCATCAGCGAAAGGACAGGGACCGGAAACACCATATATTTT.

The V call is TRBV19, the J call TRBJ1-3; D unresolved. Looked up from germline, CDR1 is LNHDA and CDR2 is SQIVND (reference sequence). The V and J ends lost 3 bases and 2 bases respectively, with 23 bases between them. The CDR3 has 19 amino acids. The DNA for the CDR3 is TGTGCCAGTAGTATGGGGATGGGCAGGCAGACTACCACTGGAAACACCATATATTTT. Protein sequence: CASSMGMGRQTTTGNTIYF.